The source of this T cell receptor (beta chain) is a study of response to subunit inactivated influenza vaccine. One entry per CDR3 protein results from TCRdb running MiXCR on the RT-PCR reads. Of under 800,000 distinct CDR3 sequences detected, about 15% appear once; the ten largest clones hold 5.5% to 7%. A few counts support this clonotype. The antigen is unknown. The CDR3 runs to 17 residues. V gave up 6 bases and J gave up 7 bases; unmatched junction bases: 16. Germline V CDR1 and CDR2: KGHDR, SFDVKD. Notes on the study in general: Authors proposed each seasonal influenza vaccination draws in few new T cells.

Material: PBMCs from blood, obtained around two weeks before vaccination. The chain links TRBV24-1 to TRBJ2-1; 8 bases fit TRBD1. This sequence was found in a man aged 50-60 years who received an inactivated influenza vaccine. The CDR3 nucleotides read TGTGCCACCAGTAAACCCCCCGGCAGGGGGCAAGATAATGAGCAGTTCTTC. Translated: CATSKPPGRGQDNEQFF.